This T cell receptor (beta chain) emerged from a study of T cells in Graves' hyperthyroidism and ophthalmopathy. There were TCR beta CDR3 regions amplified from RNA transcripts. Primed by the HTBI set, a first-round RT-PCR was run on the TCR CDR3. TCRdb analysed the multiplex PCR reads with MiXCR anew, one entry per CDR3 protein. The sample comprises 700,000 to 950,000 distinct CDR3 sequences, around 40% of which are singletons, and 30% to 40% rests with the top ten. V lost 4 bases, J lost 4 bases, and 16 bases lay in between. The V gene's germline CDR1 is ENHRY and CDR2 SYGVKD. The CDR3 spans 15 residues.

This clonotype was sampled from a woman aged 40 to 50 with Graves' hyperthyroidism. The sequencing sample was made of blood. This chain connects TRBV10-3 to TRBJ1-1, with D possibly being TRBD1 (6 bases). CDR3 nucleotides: TGTGCCATCAGTGGCCGACAGGATCGCGGCACTGAAGCTTTCTTT. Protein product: CAISGRQDRGTEAFF.